This T cell receptor (beta chain) was sequenced during a study of T cell responses to AZD1222 COVID-19 vaccine. This CDR3 has 15 residues. J lost 5 bases, V lost 4 bases, and 5 bases had no gene match. CDR1 SNHLY and CDR2 FYNNEI come from the germline V gene. Only in-frame clones appear in the TCRdb table, and some are missing; sequencing was by immunoSEQ multiplex PCR. The table has about 100,000 clones, about 92% seen once. The receptor was isolated from an adult in good health. Sequences were derived from peripheral blood, sampled on day 0 of AZD1222 vaccination. This chain links TRBV2 with TRBJ2-5, with TRBD2 identical over 12 bases. The CDR3 DNA reads TGTGCCAGCAGTGCAGGACTAGCGGGGAGGGAGACCCAGTACTTC. Its protein product is CASSAGLAGRETQYF. Full variable domain (outside the CDR3, taken from reference TRBV2 and TRBJ2-5): EPEVTQTPSHQVTQMGQEVILRCVPISNHLYFYWYRQILGQKVEFLVSFYNNEISEKSEIFDDQFSVERPDGSNFTLKIRSTKLEDSAMYFCASSAGLAGRETQYFGPGTRLLVL.